A selection of T cell receptor beta chains follows, all from one sample in a study of Ad26.COV2.S vaccination and SARS-CoV-2 variants. Measured with immunoSEQ multiplex PCR; TCRdb has only the in-frame clones, and not every one. The table has about 440,000 clones, 90% seen once. This specimen was peripheral blood, taken in a trial of Ad26.COV2.S vaccine versus placebo. The receptors stem from a person aged 18-60 years who received the Ad26.COV2.S COVID-19 vaccine or a placebo. Each CDR3 is given with its conserved first and last residue. Each record gives: clone size, V gene, D gene, J gene, CDR3 DNA, CDR3 protein. A D gene is named only where the DNA matches it firmly. The listing skips clone size in some rows; elsewhere it reads once, few, many or a size class.

NA	TRBV5-1	TRBD2	TRBJ2-7	TGCGCCAGCAGCTTGCGGGTCGGGAGGCTGGACGAGCAGTACTTC	CASSLRVGRLDEQYF
once	TRBV6-5	NA	TRBJ2-7	TGTGCCAGCAGTAACTACGAGCAGTACTTC	CASSNYEQYF
NA	TRBV7-2	TRBD1	TRBJ2-5	TGTGCCAGCAGCGAGGGACAGGGAATCCAAGAGACCCAGTACTTC	CASSEGQGIQETQYF
NA	TRBV10-3	TRBD2	TRBJ2-3	TGTGCCATCAGGTTTGGGGCGGGAGGGAGCACAGATACGCAGTATTTT	CAIRFGAGGSTDTQYF
NA	TRBV19	NA	TRBJ2-3	TGTGCCAGTAGCTCTAAGCTACTCACAGGTACGCAGTATTTT	CASSSKLLTGTQYF
few	TRBV7-2	TRBD2	TRBJ2-3	TGTGCCAGCAGCTCGTGGGGGGGAGGTTTGACAGATACGCAGTATTTT	CASSSWGGGLTDTQYF
NA	TRBV5-1	NA	TRBJ1-2	TGCGCCAGCAGCTTGGGACAGATTAACTATGGCTACACCTTC	CASSLGQINYGYTF
NA	TRBV28	TRBD1	TRBJ2-1	TGTGCCAGCCAGCCGACGGGACAGGGGACCAACAATGAGCAGTTCTTC	CASQPTGQGTNNEQFF
NA	TRBV28	NA	TRBJ2-1	TGTGCCACCACAGACAGGTGGTTATACAATGAGCAGTTCTTC	CATTDRWLYNEQFF
NA	TRBV7-9	TRBD1	TRBJ1-1	TGTGCCAGCAGCTCGGACAGGGGCAATGAAGCTTTCTTT	CASSSDRGNEAFF
NA	TRBV25-1	NA	TRBJ2-1	TGTGCCAGCAGTCCAAGGGACTCATCCTACAATGAGCAGTTCTTC	CASSPRDSSYNEQFF
NA	TRBV5-8	NA	TRBJ1-5	TGTGCCAGCAGCTTCTATCAGCCCCAGCATTTT	CASSFYQPQHF
NA	TRBV5-5	NA	TRBJ2-5	TGTGCCAGCAGCTTGAGGGCAGTCAAACAGACCCAGTACTTC	CASSLRAVKQTQYF
once	TRBV20-1	NA	TRBJ2-3	TGCAGTGCTAGTGGCGGGCGGCGGGCCGACACAGATACGCAGTATTTT	CSASGGRRADTDTQYF
NA	TRBV9	NA	TRBJ2-5	TGTGCCAGCAGCGTAGCTCTGGAGTTAACCCAAGAGACCCAGTACTTC	CASSVALELTQETQYF
NA	TRBV7-9	NA	TRBJ2-3	TGTGCCAGCAGCCTGCCCGCAGATACGCAGTATTTT	CASSLPADTQYF
NA	TRBV18	TRBD1	TRBJ1-2	TGTGCCAGCTCACCGCCGACAGGGGATCCAAACTATGGCTACACCTTC	CASSPPTGDPNYGYTF
NA	TRBV7-2	TRBD1	TRBJ2-1	TGTGCCAGCAGCTTAAACAGGGGGCGATACAATGAGCAGTTCTTC	CASSLNRGRYNEQFF
NA	TRBV12-3/TRBV12-4	TRBD1	TRBJ2-7	TGTGCCAGCAGCCAGGACAGGGGGCCATTCCAGTACTTC	CASSQDRGPFQYF
NA	TRBV28	NA	TRBJ2-2	TGTGCCAGCAGCTTGGTTTACACCGGGGAGCTGTTTTTT	CASSLVYTGELFF
once	TRBV18	NA	TRBJ2-2	TGTGCCAGCTCACCACTCAACACCGGGGAGCTGTTTTTT	CASSPLNTGELFF
NA	TRBV7-9	TRBD2	TRBJ2-6	TGTGCCAGCAGCTTAGGAGTTAGCGGGAGTGGTGGGGCCAACGTCCTGACTTTC	CASSLGVSGSGGANVLTF
once	TRBV13	TRBD2	TRBJ2-3	TGTGCCAGCAGCCCTACTCCCGGACTAGCGGGAGGTGGTACGCAGTATTTT	CASSPTPGLAGGGTQYF
NA	TRBV28	NA	TRBJ1-5	TGTGCCAGCACTTGGACGGGATTACAGCGCAATCAGCCCCAGCATTTT	CASTWTGLQRNQPQHF
NA	TRBV9	TRBD2	TRBJ2-1	TGTGCCAGCAGCGTAGGAGCTAGCGGGCAATACAATGAGCAGTTCTTC	CASSVGASGQYNEQFF
NA	TRBV7-2	TRBD2	TRBJ2-7	TGTGCCAGCAGCCCCACACCTAGCGGGAGGTTCTACGAGCAGTACTTC	CASSPTPSGRFYEQYF
NA	TRBV20-1	TRBD1	TRBJ2-1	TGCAGTGCTATGGACAGGGATGAGCAGTTCTTC	CSAMDRDEQFF
NA	TRBV13	TRBD2	TRBJ2-3	TGTGCCAGCAGCTACCCTCGGGAGGGGAATCCACACACAGATACGCAGTATTTT	CASSYPREGNPHTDTQYF
NA	TRBV7-2	TRBD2	TRBJ2-1	TGTGCCAGCAGCCCTAGCGGGGGGGTAGGAGATGAGCAGTTCTTC	CASSPSGGVGDEQFF
NA	TRBV28	NA	TRBJ1-4	TGTGCCAGCACCACTCCGCCGGGCCTAAGAAATTGGAATGAAAAACTGTTTTTT	CASTTPPGLRNWNEKLFF
NA	TRBV4-3	NA	TRBJ2-2	TGCGCCAGCAGCCAAGTTGGGGTAATGAACACCGGGGAGCTGTTTTTT	CASSQVGVMNTGELFF
NA	TRBV29-1	TRBD2	TRBJ2-3	TGCAGCGTTGTATTAGTCGAGCGGGACACAGATACGCAGTATTTT	CSVVLVERDTDTQYF
NA	TRBV7-6	TRBD1	TRBJ1-4	TGTGCCAGCAGCTCTGGATGGACAGGGGAAAAACTGTTTTTT	CASSSGWTGEKLFF
NA	TRBV24-1	NA	TRBJ2-3	TGTGCCACCAGTGCAGCTACTTTCACAGATACGCAGTATTTT	CATSAATFTDTQYF
NA	TRBV6-5	NA	TRBJ2-5	TGTGCCAGCAGTTACTCGGCGGGAACTCAAGAGACCCAGTACTTC	CASSYSAGTQETQYF
NA	TRBV6-6	NA	TRBJ1-1	TGTGCCAGCAGTCCGCACGGGGCCGGTGAAGCTTTCTTT	CASSPHGAGEAFF
NA	TRBV12-3/TRBV12-4	NA	TRBJ1-4	TGTGCCAGCAGTTTGACTAATGAAAAACTGTTTTTT	CASSLTNEKLFF
NA	TRBV19	NA	TRBJ1-5	TGTGCCAGTAGTATTGTGGGAGCTCAGCCCCAGCATTTT	CASSIVGAQPQHF
NA	TRBV4-3	TRBD1	TRBJ2-2	TGCGCCAGCAGCCGGGACAGGGGGAGAACCGGGGAGCTGTTTTTT	CASSRDRGRTGELFF
once	TRBV13	TRBD2	TRBJ2-1	TGTGCCAGCAGCTCTCAACGGACTAGCGGGAGTAACAATGAGCAGTTCTTC	CASSSQRTSGSNNEQFF
NA	TRBV20-1	NA	TRBJ1-5	TGCAGTGCTAGTACGGGGGGTAGCAATCAGCCCCAGCATTTT	CSASTGGSNQPQHF
NA	TRBV10-3	NA	TRBJ2-6	TGTGCCATCAGTGACGGTTTCTCTGGGGCCAACGTCCTGACTTTC	CAISDGFSGANVLTF
NA	TRBV9	NA	TRBJ2-2	TGTGCCAGCAGCGTCTTGGGGGCCGACACCGGGGAGCTGTTTTTT	CASSVLGADTGELFF
NA	TRBV19	NA	TRBJ1-2	TGTGCCAGTAGTACCAGGACAGCCAACTATGGCTACACCTTC	CASSTRTANYGYTF
NA	TRBV6-5	NA	TRBJ2-1	TGTGCCAGCAGTTACGGCAGGGCCGGCAATGAGCAGTTCTTC	CASSYGRAGNEQFF
NA	TRBV6-4	NA	TRBJ2-7	TGTGCCAGCAGTGACGACCTAACCTACGAGCAGTACTTC	CASSDDLTYEQYF
once	TRBV5-8	TRBD1	TRBJ2-1	TGTGCCAGCAGCCGGCGGGCAGGGGGTTTGAATGAGCAGTTCTTC	CASSRRAGGLNEQFF
NA	TRBV28	NA	TRBJ2-3	TGTGCCAGCAGTTCCGCAGGATTTCCCACAGATACGCAGTATTTT	CASSSAGFPTDTQYF
few	TRBV10-1	TRBD2	TRBJ2-5	TGCGCCAGACTAGCGGAGAAAGAGACCCAGTACTTC	CARLAEKETQYF
NA	TRBV7-2	NA	TRBJ2-5	TGTGCCAGCAGCCTCGGGACTTTTAAAGAGACCCAGTACTTC	CASSLGTFKETQYF
NA	TRBV6-6	NA	TRBJ1-1	TGTGCCAGCAGCCTCCAGGGTGATACTGAAGCTTTCTTT	CASSLQGDTEAFF
NA	TRBV19	TRBD2	TRBJ2-2	TGTGCCAGTAGCCCACGCGGGGGGACTAACACCGGGGAGCTGTTTTTT	CASSPRGGTNTGELFF
NA	TRBV28	NA	TRBJ2-2	TGTGCCAGCAGCTGGTCCTGGGGGGAAGCGAACACCGGGGAGCTGTTTTTT	CASSWSWGEANTGELFF